This TCR beta chain was recorded in a study of shared clonotypes between healthy human individuals. The study's findings and limits: Compared with clonotypes that all four donors shared, non-shared clonotypes had lower generation probabilities.

Naive CD8 cells comprised CD45RO-negative, CCR7-positively selected cells, excluding terminally differentiated effector memory CD45RA+ cells. The table came from immunoSEQ multiplex PCR; TCRdb's copy has only in-frame clones and leaves some out. Here the sample spans approximately 1.9 million clones, just under 95% being singletons. About this clone: Its cognate antigen is unknown.

The sequencing sample was made of naive CD8+ T cells from PBMCs. This TCR was sampled from a man between 18 and 29 years old in good health. Some clones in this sample may be carry-over from other donors' samples.

The CDR3 loop reads CASTRPGQGAYEQYF. For the CDR3, the DNA is TGTGCCAGCACCAGACCGGGACAGGGGGCCTACGAGCAGTACTTC. The rearrangement links TRBV28 to TRBJ2-7; 11 nucleotides line up with TRBD1. CDR1 and CDR2 (germline): MDHEN, SYDVKM. Trimming removed 7 bases from V and 2 bases from J; junction bases left unmatched: 7. This CDR3 contains 15 residues.